The clone carrying this TCR beta chain was recorded at least ten times. Time point defined: longitudinal time-point 3. Unsorted libraries were generated from 2 million PBMCs held at -80 degrees C. This specimen comes from a study of neurological immune-mediated disorders. Trimming cost V 1 base and J 2 bases, with 10 bases left between them. Germline V CDR1 and CDR2: SGHRS, YFSETQ. The CDR3 covers 14 residues. The cDNA was generated by 5'RACE with 10-nucleotide random UMIs. A single run covered 15-18 subjects with over 180 million TCR-beta sequences. TCRdb called the 5' RACE reads again in MiXCR, with one record for every CDR3 protein. The sample has around 100,000 distinct CDR3 sequences; more than 10% are singletons.

The sequenced material came from PBMCs. This clonotype was sampled from a female donor with HTLV-1-associated myelopathy (HAM/TSP). The rearrangement uses TRBV5-1 and TRBJ2-7; possible D gene TRBD1, 5 bases. CDR3 coding DNA: TGCGCCAGCAGCTTGTCCGGACAAACCTACGAGCAGTACTTC. Its translation: CASSLSGQTYEQYF.